These T cell receptor beta chains were read from a single sample in a study of blood T cell repertoires in COVID-19. Generated by immunoSEQ multiplex PCR, the TCRdb table keeps only in-frame clones and is missing some. The table records around 300,000 clones, roughly 90% of them present only once. The material sequenced was peripheral blood. These receptors all stem from a man aged 50 to 59 with acute or convalescent COVID-19. The CDR3 runs from the conserved cysteine through the conserved F or W. The D gene is left open where the match is weak.

d_call v_call cdr3_aa
TRBD1 TRBV5-6 CASSLAGGQGFYEQYF
- TRBV5-4 CASSIPGVTGELFF
- TRBV6-5 CASNTQGYGNTIYF
- TRBV5-1 CASSLGSPIMNTEAFF
- TRBV18 CASSPQTQNTEAFF
- TRBV5-5 CASRAGTSTYWTQYF
- TRBV3-1/TRBV3-2 CASSLWTEQETQYF
- TRBV6-2/TRBV6-3 CASSPRGSNGYTF
- TRBV18 CASSPGHGETQYF
- TRBV7-9 CASTKSAQSYNEQFF
- TRBV27 CASTSIGGSSYNEQFF
- TRBV5-1 CASSLQGSYEQYF
- TRBV19 CASSMLGSGDYGYTF
- TRBV6-5 CASSPRSGYTQYF
- TRBV18 CASSPNRGGEKLFF
- TRBV12-3/TRBV12-4 CASTLGGVPEAFF
TRBD1 TRBV7-8 CASSPRGTGVQYF
TRBD2 TRBV3-1/TRBV3-2 CASSQTSGGNNEQFF
TRBD1 TRBV10-1 CASSELTGGITGELFF
- TRBV19 CASSRDFQETQYF
TRBD1 TRBV11-3 CASSLDPGQGTYNEQFF
- TRBV14 CASSPLRAKPGELFF
- TRBV27 CARPAVPGMNTEAFF
TRBD2 TRBV11-2 CASSPLRGGLDEQFF
TRBD1 TRBV18 CASSPWTGDTEAFF
TRBD1 TRBV4-2 CASSQDRGQGSYEQYF
- TRBV5-5 CASSLTNRPSQSPLHF
TRBD1 TRBV12-3/TRBV12-4 CASSLGQGKTQYF
TRBD1 TRBV10-2 CASSDPGQGQETQYF
- TRBV11-3 CASSHTRNTEAFF
- TRBV29-1 CSVWTVNTGELFF
TRBD1 TRBV19 CASRGPRGRIDEQFF
TRBD1 TRBV18 CASSPPGTGFYNEQFF
- TRBV11-2 CASSFLLGGGELFF
- TRBV6-5 CASSPQGTVNGYTF